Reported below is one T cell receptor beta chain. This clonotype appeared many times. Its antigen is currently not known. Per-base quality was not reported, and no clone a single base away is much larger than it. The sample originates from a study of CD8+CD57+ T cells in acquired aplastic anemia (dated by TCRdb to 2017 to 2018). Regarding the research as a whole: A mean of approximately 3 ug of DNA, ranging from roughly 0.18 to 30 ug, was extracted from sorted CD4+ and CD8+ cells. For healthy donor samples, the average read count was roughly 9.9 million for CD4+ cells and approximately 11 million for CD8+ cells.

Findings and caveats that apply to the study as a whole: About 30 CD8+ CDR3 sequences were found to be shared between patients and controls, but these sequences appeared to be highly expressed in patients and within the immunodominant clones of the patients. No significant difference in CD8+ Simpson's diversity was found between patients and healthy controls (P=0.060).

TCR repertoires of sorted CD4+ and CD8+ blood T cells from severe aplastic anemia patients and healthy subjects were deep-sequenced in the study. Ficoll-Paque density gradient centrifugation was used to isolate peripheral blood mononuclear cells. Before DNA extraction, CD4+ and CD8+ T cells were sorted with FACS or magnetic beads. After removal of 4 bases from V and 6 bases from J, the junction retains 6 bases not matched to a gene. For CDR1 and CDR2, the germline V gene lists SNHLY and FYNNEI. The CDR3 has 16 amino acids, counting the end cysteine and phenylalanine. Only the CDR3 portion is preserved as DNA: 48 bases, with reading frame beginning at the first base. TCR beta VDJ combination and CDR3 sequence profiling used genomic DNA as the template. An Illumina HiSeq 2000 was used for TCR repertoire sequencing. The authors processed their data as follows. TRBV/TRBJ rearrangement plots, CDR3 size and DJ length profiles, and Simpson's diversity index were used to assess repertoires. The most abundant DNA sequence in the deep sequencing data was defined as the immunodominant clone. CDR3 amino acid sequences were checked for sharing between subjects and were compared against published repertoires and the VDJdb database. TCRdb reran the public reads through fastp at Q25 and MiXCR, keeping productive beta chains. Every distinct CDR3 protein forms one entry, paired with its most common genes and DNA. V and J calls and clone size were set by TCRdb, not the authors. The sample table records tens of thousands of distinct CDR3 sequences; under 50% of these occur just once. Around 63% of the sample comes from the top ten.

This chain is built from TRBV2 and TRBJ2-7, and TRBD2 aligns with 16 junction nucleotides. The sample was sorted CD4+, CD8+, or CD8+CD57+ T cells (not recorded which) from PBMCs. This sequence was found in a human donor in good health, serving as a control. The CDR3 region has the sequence CASSVGLAGGSSEQYF. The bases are TGTGCCAGCAGTGTGGGACTAGCGGGAGGGAGTAGCGAGCAGTACTTC.